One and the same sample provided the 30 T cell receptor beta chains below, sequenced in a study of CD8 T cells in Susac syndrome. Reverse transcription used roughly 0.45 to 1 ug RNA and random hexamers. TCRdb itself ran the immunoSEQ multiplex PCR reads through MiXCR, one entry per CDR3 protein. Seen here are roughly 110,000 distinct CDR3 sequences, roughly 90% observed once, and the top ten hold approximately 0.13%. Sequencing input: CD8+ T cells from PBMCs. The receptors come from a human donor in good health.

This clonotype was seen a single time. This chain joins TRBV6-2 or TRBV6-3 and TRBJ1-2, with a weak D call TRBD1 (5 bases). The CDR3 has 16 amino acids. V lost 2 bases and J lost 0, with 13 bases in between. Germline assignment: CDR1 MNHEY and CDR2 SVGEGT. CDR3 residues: CASSYIQGSANYGYTF. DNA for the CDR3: TGTGCCAGCAGTTACATCCAGGGATCGGCTAACTATGGCTACACCTTC.

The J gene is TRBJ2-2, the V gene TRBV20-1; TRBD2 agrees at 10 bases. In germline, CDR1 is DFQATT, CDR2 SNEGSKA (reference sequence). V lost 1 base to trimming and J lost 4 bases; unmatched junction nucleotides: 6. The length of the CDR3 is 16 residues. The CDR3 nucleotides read TGCAGTGCTAGAGTTCCTAGCGGGAGTTTCACCGGGGAGCTGTTTTTT. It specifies CSARVPSGSFTGELFF.

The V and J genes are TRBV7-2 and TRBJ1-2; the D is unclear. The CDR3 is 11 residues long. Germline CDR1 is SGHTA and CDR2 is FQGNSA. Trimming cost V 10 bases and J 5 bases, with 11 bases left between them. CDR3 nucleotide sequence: TGTGCCACCGAATCTTATTATGGCTACACCTTC. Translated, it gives CATESYYGYTF.

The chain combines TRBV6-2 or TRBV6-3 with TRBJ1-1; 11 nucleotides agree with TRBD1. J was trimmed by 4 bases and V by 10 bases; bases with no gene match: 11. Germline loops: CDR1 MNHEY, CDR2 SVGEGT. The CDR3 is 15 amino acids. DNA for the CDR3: TGTGCCACAAAGGACAGGGGGCAATGGGGCACTGAAGCTTTCTTT. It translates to CATKDRGQWGTEAFF.

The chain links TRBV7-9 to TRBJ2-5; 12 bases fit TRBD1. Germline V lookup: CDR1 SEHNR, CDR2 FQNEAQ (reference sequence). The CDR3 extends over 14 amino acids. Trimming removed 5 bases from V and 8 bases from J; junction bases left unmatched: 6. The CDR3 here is CASSRGTGGDTQYF. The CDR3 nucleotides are TGTGCCAGCAGCCGGGGGACAGGGGGCGATACCCAGTACTTC.

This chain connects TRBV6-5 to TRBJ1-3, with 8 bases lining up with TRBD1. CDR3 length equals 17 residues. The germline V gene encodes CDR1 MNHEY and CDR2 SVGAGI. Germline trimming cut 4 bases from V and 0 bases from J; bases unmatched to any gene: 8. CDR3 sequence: CASSSRRQGPSGNTIYF. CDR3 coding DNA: TGTGCCAGCAGTTCCCGACGACAGGGGCCCTCTGGAAACACCATATATTTT.

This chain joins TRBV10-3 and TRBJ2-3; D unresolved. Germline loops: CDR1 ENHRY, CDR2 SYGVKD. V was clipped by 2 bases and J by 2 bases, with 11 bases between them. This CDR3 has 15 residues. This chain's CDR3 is CAISEDDMATDTQYF. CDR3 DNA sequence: TGTGCCATCAGTGAGGACGATATGGCCACAGATACGCAGTATTTT.

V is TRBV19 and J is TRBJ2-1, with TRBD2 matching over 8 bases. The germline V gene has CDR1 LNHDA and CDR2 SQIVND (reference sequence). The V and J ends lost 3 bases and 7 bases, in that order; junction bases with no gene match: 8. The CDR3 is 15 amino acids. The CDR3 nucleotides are TGTGCCAGTAGTATTGCAGCGGGAGTGGCGAATGAGCAGTTCTTC. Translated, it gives CASSIAAGVANEQFF.

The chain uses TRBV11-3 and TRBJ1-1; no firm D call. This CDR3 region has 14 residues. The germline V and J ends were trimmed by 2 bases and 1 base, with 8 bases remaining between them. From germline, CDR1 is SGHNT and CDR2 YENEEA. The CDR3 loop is CASSLSRENTEAFF. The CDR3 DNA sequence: TGTGCCAGCAGCTTATCCCGGGAGAACACTGAAGCTTTCTTT.

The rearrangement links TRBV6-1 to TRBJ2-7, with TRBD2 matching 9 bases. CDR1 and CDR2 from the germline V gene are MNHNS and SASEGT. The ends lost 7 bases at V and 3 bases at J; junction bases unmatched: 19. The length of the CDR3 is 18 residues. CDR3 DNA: TGTGCCAGCACCATTAGCGGGAGTATTTCGGGACCCGACTACGAGCAGTACTTC. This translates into CASTISGSISGPDYEQYF.

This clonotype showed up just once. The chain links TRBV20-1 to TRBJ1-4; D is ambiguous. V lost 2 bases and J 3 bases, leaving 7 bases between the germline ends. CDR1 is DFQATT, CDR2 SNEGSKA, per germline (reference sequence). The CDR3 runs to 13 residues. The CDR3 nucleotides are TGCAGTGCTAGAAAACACCCTAATGAAAAACTGTTTTTT. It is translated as CSARKHPNEKLFF.

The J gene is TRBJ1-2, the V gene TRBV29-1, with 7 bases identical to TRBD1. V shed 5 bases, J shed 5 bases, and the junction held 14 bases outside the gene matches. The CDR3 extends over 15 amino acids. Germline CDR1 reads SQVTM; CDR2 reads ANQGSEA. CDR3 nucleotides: TGCAGCGTTTTTGGACAGGACCAATTGGAGTATGGCTACACCTTC. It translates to CSVFGQDQLEYGYTF.

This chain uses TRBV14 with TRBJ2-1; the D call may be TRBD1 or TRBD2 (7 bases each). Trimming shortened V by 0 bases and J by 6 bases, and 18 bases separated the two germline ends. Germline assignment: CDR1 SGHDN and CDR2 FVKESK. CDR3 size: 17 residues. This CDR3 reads CASSQDLSRGGLNEQFF. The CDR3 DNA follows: TGTGCCAGCAGCCAAGATCTTTCCAGGGGGGGACTCAATGAGCAGTTCTTC.

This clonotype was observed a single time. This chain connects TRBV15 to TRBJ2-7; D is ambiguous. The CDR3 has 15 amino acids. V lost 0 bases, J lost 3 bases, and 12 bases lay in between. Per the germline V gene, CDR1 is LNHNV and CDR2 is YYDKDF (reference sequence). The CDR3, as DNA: TGTGCCACCAGCAGAGACCAGTCGACCCTCTACGAGCAGTACTTC. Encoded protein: CATSRDQSTLYEQYF.

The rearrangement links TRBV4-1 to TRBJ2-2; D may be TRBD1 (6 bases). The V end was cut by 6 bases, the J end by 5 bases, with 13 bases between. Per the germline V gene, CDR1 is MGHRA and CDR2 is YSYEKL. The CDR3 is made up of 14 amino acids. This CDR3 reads CASRDGQLTGELFF. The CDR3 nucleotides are TGCGCCAGCAGGGATGGACAGTTAACCGGGGAGCTGTTTTTT.

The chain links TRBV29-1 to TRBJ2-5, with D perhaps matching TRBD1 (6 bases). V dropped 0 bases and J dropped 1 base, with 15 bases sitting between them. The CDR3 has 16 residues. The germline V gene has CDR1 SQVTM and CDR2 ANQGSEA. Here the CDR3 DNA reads TGCAGCGTTGAAGATTTTGGGTCCAGGGGCCAAGAGACCCAGTACTTC. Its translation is CSVEDFGSRGQETQYF.

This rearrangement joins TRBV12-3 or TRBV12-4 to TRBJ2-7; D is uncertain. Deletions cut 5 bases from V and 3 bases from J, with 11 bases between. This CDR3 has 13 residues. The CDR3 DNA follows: TGTGCCAGCAGTCCCTCCAGGCACTACGAGCAGTACTTC. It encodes CASSPSRHYEQYF.

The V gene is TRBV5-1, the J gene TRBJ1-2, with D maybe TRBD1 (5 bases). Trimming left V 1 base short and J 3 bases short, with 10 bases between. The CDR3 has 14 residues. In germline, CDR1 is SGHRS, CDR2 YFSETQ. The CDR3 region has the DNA TGCGCCAGCAGCTTGAGTGGGGCTGACTATGGCTACACCTTC. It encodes CASSLSGADYGYTF. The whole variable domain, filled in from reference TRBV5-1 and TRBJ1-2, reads KAGVTQTPRYLIKTRGQQVTLSCSPISGHRSVSWYQQTPGQGLQFLFEYFSETQRNKGNFPGRFSGRQFSNSRSEMNVSTLELGDSALYLCASSLSGADYGYTFGSGTRLTVV.

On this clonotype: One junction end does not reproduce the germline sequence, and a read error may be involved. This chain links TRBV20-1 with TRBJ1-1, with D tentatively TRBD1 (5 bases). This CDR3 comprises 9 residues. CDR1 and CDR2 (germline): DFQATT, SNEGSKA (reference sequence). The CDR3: CSSRGEAFF. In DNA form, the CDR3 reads TGCAGTTCTAGGGGTGAAGCTTTCTTT.

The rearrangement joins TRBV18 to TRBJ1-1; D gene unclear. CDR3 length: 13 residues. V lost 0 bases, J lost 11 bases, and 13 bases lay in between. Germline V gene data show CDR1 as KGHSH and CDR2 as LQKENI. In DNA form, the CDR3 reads TGTGCCAGCTCACCACCGTCGAATATGGGGGCTTTCTTT. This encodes CASSPPSNMGAFF.

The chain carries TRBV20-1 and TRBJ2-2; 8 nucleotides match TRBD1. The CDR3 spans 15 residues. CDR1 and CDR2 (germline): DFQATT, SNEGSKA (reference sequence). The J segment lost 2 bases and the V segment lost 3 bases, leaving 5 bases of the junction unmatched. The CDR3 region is CSARVTGVNTGELFF. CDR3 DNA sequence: TGCAGTGCTAGGGTGACAGGGGTCAACACCGGGGAGCTGTTTTTT.

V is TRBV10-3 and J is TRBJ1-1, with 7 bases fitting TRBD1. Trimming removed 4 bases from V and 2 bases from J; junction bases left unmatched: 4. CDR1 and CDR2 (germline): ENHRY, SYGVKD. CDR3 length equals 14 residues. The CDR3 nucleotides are TGTGCCATCAGTGTGGGACAGAGCAACACTGAAGCTTTCTTT. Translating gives CAISVGQSNTEAFF.

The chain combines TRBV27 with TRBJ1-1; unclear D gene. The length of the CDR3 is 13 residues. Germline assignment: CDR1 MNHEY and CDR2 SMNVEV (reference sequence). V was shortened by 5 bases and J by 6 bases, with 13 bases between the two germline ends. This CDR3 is CASSKKPAAEAFF. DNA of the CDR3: TGTGCCAGCAGTAAGAAGCCGGCAGCTGAAGCTTTCTTT.

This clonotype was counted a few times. CDR3 coding DNA: TGCGCCAGCAGCCAAGACAGGCGGCGGAATAGTGGCTACACCTTC. It is translated as CASSQDRRRNSGYTF. The chain is built from TRBV4-1 and TRBJ1-2, with unresolved D. Per the germline V gene, CDR1 is MGHRA and CDR2 is YSYEKL. The V and J ends lost 0 bases and 7 bases respectively, with 15 bases between them. The CDR3 length is 15 residues.

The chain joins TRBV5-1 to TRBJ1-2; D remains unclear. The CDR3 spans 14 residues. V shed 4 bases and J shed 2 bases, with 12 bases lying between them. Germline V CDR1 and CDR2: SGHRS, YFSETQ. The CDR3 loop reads CASSLRQGNYGYTF. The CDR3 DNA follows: TGCGCCAGCAGCCTGCGACAAGGGAACTATGGCTACACCTTC.

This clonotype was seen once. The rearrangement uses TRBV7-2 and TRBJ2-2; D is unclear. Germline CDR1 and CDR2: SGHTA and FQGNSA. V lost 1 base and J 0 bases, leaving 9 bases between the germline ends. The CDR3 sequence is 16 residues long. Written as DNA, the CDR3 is TGTGCCAGCAGCTTAGGATGGATGACGAACACCGGGGAGCTGTTTTTT. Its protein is CASSLGWMTNTGELFF.

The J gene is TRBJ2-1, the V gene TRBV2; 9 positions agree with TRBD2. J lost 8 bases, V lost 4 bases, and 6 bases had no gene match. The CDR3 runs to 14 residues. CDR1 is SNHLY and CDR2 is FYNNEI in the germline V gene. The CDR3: CASSVQRGVDEQFF. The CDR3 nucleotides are TGTGCCAGCAGTGTTCAGCGGGGGGTTGATGAGCAGTTCTTC.

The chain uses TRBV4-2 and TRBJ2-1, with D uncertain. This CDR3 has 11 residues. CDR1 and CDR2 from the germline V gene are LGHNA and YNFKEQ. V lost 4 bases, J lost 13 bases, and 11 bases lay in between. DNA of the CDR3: TGTGCCAGCAGCCCGGGCCAGCGCCAGTTCTTC. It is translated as CASSPGQRQFF.

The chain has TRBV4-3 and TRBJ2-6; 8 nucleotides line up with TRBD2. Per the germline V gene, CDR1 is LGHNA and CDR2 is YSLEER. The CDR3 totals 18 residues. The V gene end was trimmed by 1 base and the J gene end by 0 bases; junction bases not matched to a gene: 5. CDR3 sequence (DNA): TGCGCCAGCAGCCAAGTAGGTAGCGGGATCTCTGGGGCCAACGTCCTGACTTTC. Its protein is CASSQVGSGISGANVLTF.

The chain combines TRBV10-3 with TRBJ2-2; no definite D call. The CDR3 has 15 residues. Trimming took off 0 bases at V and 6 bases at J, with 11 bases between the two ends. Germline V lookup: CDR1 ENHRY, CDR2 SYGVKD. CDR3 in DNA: TGTGCCATCAGTGAGTCGGTTAACAGCGCCGGGGAGCTGTTTTTT. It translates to CAISESVNSAGELFF.